This entry concerns a single T cell receptor beta chain. This clonotype has just a few counts. Its recognized antigen is unknown. Per-base quality was not reported, and no clone a single base away is much larger than it. The method was 5' RACE. Sequenced on a NextSeq 500. The TCR library protocol attached unique molecular identifiers to individual cDNA molecules to correct for sequencing error and PCR bias. TCR alpha and beta chains were both sequenced, and the abundances of alpha and beta sequences in each sample were closely correlated with each other. The authors' analysis ran thus. Decombinator V4 was used to annotate the V gene, J gene and CDR3 of the TCR sequences. TCRs were defined as expanded if a significant change between any two time points was detected under a Poisson model with p below 0.0001. TCR abundances were normalised to the total number of TCRs sequenced per sample and expressed as counts per million. MAIT TCRs were defined by TRAV1-2 paired with TRAJ12, TRAJ20 or TRAJ33, and iNKT TCRs by TRAV10 paired with TRAJ18. VDJdb, accessed on 1 November 2021, was searched for TCRs annotated for CMV, EBV and SARS-CoV-2, and TCRs annotated for more than one antigen were excluded. TCRdb took the public reads, trimmed them with fastp at Q25, ran MiXCR for clone calling and kept in-frame beta chains. Rows merge per CDR3 protein into single entries with the most common DNA and genes. The V and J calls here are based on TCRdb, not the publication. The sample table holds around 47,000 distinct CDR3 sequences, of which about a tenth were seen once. Around 9.8% of the sample is in the top ten clones.

This record belongs to a study of early T cells in non-severe SARS-CoV-2 infection (dated by TCRdb to the early 2020s). In terms of the full investigation: TCR sequencing used bulk RNA from unsorted whole blood, so alpha and beta chains could not be paired. What the study reported, not specific to this receptor: VDJdb matching was skewed toward anti-spike CD8 responses, so virus-specific expansions were likely underestimated and private and CD4 specificities were missed.

A case-control design nested within a healthcare worker cohort in London, UK, was used, with weekly nasopharyngeal swab PCR tests and blood sampling performed. Healthcare workers were recruited during the week of the UK lockdown, between 23 and 31 March 2020, and followed weekly for up to roughly 15 weeks. Trimming takes 6 bases from V and 3 bases from J, and the germline ends sit 11 bases apart. The CDR3 starts with the cysteine, ends with the phenylalanine, and has 13 residues. Only the CDR3 DNA stays, 39 bases, in frame from base 1. Recombination linked TRBV12-3 or TRBV12-4 to TRBJ1-2, with no reliable assignment of the D segment. The sequenced sample consisted of whole blood. This receptor was identified in an adult who was a healthcare worker with PCR-confirmed SARS-CoV-2 infection or an uninfected control (not recorded which). The CDR3 is CASRQTTDYGYTF. The sequenced DNA is TGTGCCAGCAGACAAACCACGGACTATGGCTACACCTTC.